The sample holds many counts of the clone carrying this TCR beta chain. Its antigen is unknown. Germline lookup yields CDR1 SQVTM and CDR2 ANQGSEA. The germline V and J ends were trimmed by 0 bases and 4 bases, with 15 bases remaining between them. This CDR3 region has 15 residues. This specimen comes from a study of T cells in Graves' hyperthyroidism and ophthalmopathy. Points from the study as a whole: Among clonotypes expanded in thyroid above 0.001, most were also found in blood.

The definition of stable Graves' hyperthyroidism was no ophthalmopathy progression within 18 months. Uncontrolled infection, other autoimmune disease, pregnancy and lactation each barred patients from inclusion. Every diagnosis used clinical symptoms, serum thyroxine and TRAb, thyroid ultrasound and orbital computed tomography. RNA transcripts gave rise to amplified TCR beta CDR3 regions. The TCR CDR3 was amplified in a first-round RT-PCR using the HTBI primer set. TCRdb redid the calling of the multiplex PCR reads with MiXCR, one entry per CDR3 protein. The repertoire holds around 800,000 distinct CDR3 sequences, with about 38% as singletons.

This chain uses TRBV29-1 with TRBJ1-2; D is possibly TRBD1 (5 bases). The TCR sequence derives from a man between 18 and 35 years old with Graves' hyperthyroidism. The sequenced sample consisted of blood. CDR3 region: CSVEEGRAGSYGYTF. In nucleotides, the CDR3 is TGCAGCGTTGAAGAGGGCAGGGCGGGGAGCTATGGCTACACCTTC.